The sequence of this T cell receptor (beta chain) was determined in a study of blood T cell repertoires in COVID-19 (dated by TCRdb to 2020 to 2021). Background on the whole study: Collaborator samples came from the United States, Italy and Spain and covered acute and convalescent phases of COVID-19. The sample metadata nearly always contained a de-identified subject ID, COVID-19 status, age in years and sex. Subjects who had been exposed to COVID-19, were actively infected with it, or had recovered from it provided the deeply sampled blood TCRbeta repertoires that made up the dataset. Where HLA class I and class II types were available, the types were taken from metadata supplied by the sample provider, not from assay-based typing. The repertoires were made available in a free public database intended to serve as a resource for research on the immune response to SARS-CoV-2. The prospective study material was composed of cDNA or gDNA derived from T cells, B-cell-depleted T cells, or PBMCs. The samples were drawn from the first 160 participants of the ongoing ImmuneRACE study and from 1,254 subjects provided by 6 global collaborators.

TCRbeta CDR3 regions were amplified from genomic DNA using the immunoSEQ Assay, a bias-controlled multiplex PCR. The paper's processing steps were these. The number of nucleated cells in each sample was estimated by amplification of reference gene primers within the assay. Sequence reads were collapsed and filtered to measure the absolute abundance of every unique TCRbeta CDR3 rearrangement. For each sample, productive Simpson clonality was calculated as the square root of Simpson's diversity index over productive rearrangements. The table was pulled from immuneACCESS by TCRdb, which kept in-frame rearrangements only. Such tables lose some clones; where checked, under half of the loss comes from unresolved V genes, and the rest has no known cause. Clone size and V and J calls were adopted from that table, with D and trimming inferred from the DNA. The table for this sample lists about 210,000 clones; around 80% of them were counted only once. The top ten clonotypes cover approximately 12% of the sample.

Looking up the germline V gene yields CDR1 LGHNA and CDR2 YNFKEQ. The CDR3 has 15 amino acids, counting the end cysteine and phenylalanine. The sequence is cut down to CDR3 DNA, 45 bases in frame from base 1. V and J are truncated by 0 bases and 0 bases respectively, leaving an intervening sequence of 9 bases. Findings and caveats that apply to the study as a whole: The amount of clinical and demographic metadata varied by source and participant and was provided uncurated.

Each collaborating institution followed its own protocols to collect whole blood in K2EDTA tubes. For TCRbeta analysis, collaborators shipped samples in one of three forms: frozen whole blood, isolated PBMCs, or DNA extracted from either of those sample types. As regards this clone: Its target antigen remains unknown. Base qualities were left out, and no much larger clone turns up one base away.

Here the chain combines TRBV4-2 and TRBJ2-7; the D gene is perhaps TRBD2, on 5 matching bases. The clonotype originates from a woman in her 40s with acute or convalescent COVID-19. Source material: peripheral blood. The CDR3 loop reads CASSQDEGTSYEQYF. The DNA reads TGTGCCAGCAGCCAAGATGAGGGCACCTCCTACGAGCAGTACTTC.